The 31 T cell receptor beta chains given below trace back to one sample, sequenced in a study of blood T cell repertoires in COVID-19. Sequenced by immunoSEQ multiplex PCR; TCRdb stores in-frame clones only, minus some. The table records fewer than 200,000 clones, approximately 82% of them present only once. Specimen: PBMCs or T cells enriched from blood (not recorded which). Source of these receptors: a woman between 45 and 65 years old who had recovered from COVID-19.

The gene calls are TRBV7-8 and TRBJ1-2; D not resolved. Germline V gene sequence: CDR1 SGHVS, CDR2 FQNEAQ. V dropped 1 base and J dropped 6 bases, with 9 bases sitting between them. The CDR3 totals 13 residues. The CDR3 region has the DNA TGTGCCAGCAGCTTAGGGCATTTGAATGGCTACACCTTC. Amino acids: CASSLGHLNGYTF.

The gene calls are TRBV4-3 and TRBJ1-2, with 7 bases that match TRBD1. The CDR3 loop spans 15 amino acids. The V segment lost 3 bases and the J segment 0 bases; nucleotides outside the gene matches: 4. Germline values: CDR1 LGHNA, CDR2 YSLEER. In DNA form, the CDR3 reads TGCGCCAGCAGCCACACCGACAGGGCTAACTATGGCTACACCTTC. This gives the protein CASSHTDRANYGYTF.

This chain joins TRBV4-1 and TRBJ2-5; 10 nucleotides match TRBD2. CDR1 MGHRA and CDR2 YSYEKL come from the germline V gene. The CDR3 loop spans 13 amino acids. J was trimmed by 9 bases and V by 4 bases; bases with no gene match: 5. The CDR3 nucleotides read TGCGCCAGCAGCCTAGGGACTAGCGAGTCCCAGTACTTC. Its translation is CASSLGTSESQYF.

J is TRBJ2-1 and V is TRBV4-3; D might be TRBD2 (6 bases). CDR3 length equals 15 residues. Trimming took 0 bases from V and 4 from J, leaving 10 bases between them. Germline CDR1 is LGHNA and CDR2 is YSLEER. Written as DNA, the CDR3 is TGCGCCAGCAGCCAAGAGGGCCGGGGGTACAATGAGCAGTTCTTC. Its translation: CASSQEGRGYNEQFF.

The chain joins TRBV19 to TRBJ2-3; D is unclear. This CDR3 has 16 residues. V was shortened by 1 base and J by 0 bases, with 11 bases between the two germline ends. The germline gives CDR1 LNHDA, CDR2 SQIVND (reference sequence). CDR3 DNA sequence: TGTGCCAGTAGTATAGGCGGCCAAACTAGCACAGATACGCAGTATTTT. It specifies CASSIGGQTSTDTQYF. Combining the CDR3 with reference TRBV19 and TRBJ2-3 gives the whole variable domain DGGITQSPKYLFRKEGQNVTLSCEQNLNHDAMYWYRQDPGQGLRLIYYSQIVNDFQKGDIAEGYSVSREKKESFPLTVTSAQKNPTAFYLCASSIGGQTSTDTQYFGPGTRLTVL.

V gene TRBV6-1 combines with J gene TRBJ1-4, with 8 bases lining up with TRBD1. The CDR3 is made up of 15 amino acids. With V trimmed by 3 bases and J by 8 bases, 8 bases remained unmatched. In germline, CDR1 is MNHNS, CDR2 SASEGT. The CDR3 sequence is CASSDWGQVAEKLFF. In DNA, the CDR3 is TGTGCCAGCAGTGATTGGGGACAGGTTGCCGAAAAACTGTTTTTT.

This clone showed up just a few times. The rearrangement uses TRBV7-9 and TRBJ1-1; a weak D match, TRBD1 (5 bases). V lost 5 bases to trimming and J lost 3 bases, with 16 bases between them. Per the germline V gene, CDR1 is SEHNR and CDR2 is FQNEAQ (reference sequence). The CDR3 sequence is 15 residues long. DNA of the CDR3: TGTGCCAGCAGCGTAGGGGTCGTCGGGTACACTGAAGCTTTCTTT. It is translated as CASSVGVVGYTEAFF.

The chain links TRBV30 to TRBJ1-5; D may be TRBD1 (6 bases). This CDR3 spans 13 amino acids. Trimming pared 3 bases from V and 4 bases from J, leaving 10 bases between. The germline V gene has CDR1 GTSNPN and CDR2 SVGIG (reference sequence). Written as DNA, the CDR3 is TGTGCCTGGAGGGGACAAGGAAATCAGCCCCAGCATTTT. It is translated as CAWRGQGNQPQHF.

The chain uses TRBV2 and TRBJ1-1; maybe TRBD1 (6 bases). The CDR3 has 13 residues. The germline gives CDR1 SNHLY, CDR2 FYNNEI. V lost 7 bases and J 4 bases, leaving 13 bases between the germline ends. The CDR3 here is CASTRGGGTEAFF. CDR3 nucleotides: TGTGCCAGCACGCGGGGAGGGGGCACTGAAGCTTTCTTT. Complete variable domain (other parts from reference TRBV2 and TRBJ1-1): EPEVTQTPSHQVTQMGQEVILRCVPISNHLYFYWYRQILGQKVEFLVSFYNNEISEKSEIFDDQFSVERPDGSNFTLKIRSTKLEDSAMYFCASTRGGGTEAFFGQGTRLTVV.

The J gene is TRBJ2-7, the V gene TRBV11-2; possibly TRBD2 for D (7 bases). Germline CDR1 reads SGHAT; CDR2 reads FQNNGV. The CDR3 extends over 16 amino acids. The germline V and J ends were trimmed by 5 bases and 7 bases, with 24 bases remaining between them. As DNA, the CDR3 is TGTGCCAGCAGCCGCTCCGGCGGGGGCGCACAGGGTGAGCAGTACGTC. This sequence encodes CASSRSGGGAQGEQYV.

The V gene is TRBV11-3, the J gene TRBJ2-5, with D tentatively TRBD2 (6 bases). Germline lookup yields CDR1 SGHNT and CDR2 YENEEA. V lost 2 bases to trimming and J lost 4 bases, with 8 bases between them. This CDR3 has 13 amino acids. CDR3 loop: CASSLRGGETQYF. For the CDR3, the DNA is TGTGCCAGCAGCTTAAGGGGAGGAGAGACCCAGTACTTC.

The gene calls are TRBV18 and TRBJ1-1, with a possible D match to TRBD1 (6 bases). Germline lookup yields CDR1 KGHSH and CDR2 LQKENI. The ends were cut back, 6 bases at V and 4 bases at J, with 15 bases in the middle. The CDR3 extends over 14 amino acids. CDR3 coding DNA: TGTGCCAGCTCTCCGGAACAGGGAAGCACTGAAGCTTTCTTT. This sequence encodes CASSPEQGSTEAFF.

In its sample, this clone was seen a few times. The CDR3 loop reads CATHRENQPQHF. The DNA for the CDR3 is TGCGCCACCCATCGGGAGAATCAGCCCCAGCATTTT. This chain uses TRBV10-1 with TRBJ1-5; no clear D. This CDR3 is 12 amino acids long. V gave up 10 bases and J gave up 4 bases, with 11 bases separating them. The germline CDR1 and CDR2 sequences are WNHNN and SYGVQD (reference sequence).

This clone was observed a single time. The rearrangement joins TRBV14 to TRBJ1-4; no definite D call. Germline V CDR1 and CDR2: SGHDN, FVKESK. Trimming took 0 bases from V and 5 from J, leaving 13 bases between them. The CDR3 contains 16 residues. The CDR3 protein is CASSQDFWGENEKLFF. CDR3 DNA sequence: TGTGCCAGCAGCCAAGATTTTTGGGGAGAGAATGAAAAACTGTTTTTT. Filled out from reference TRBV14 and TRBJ1-4, the complete variable domain reads EAGVTQFPSHSVIEKGQTVTLRCDPISGHDNLYWYRRVMGKEIKFLLHFVKESKQDESGMPNNRFLAERTGGTYSTLKVQPAELEDSGVYFCASSQDFWGENEKLFFGSGTQLSVL.

The V call is TRBV7-2, the J call TRBJ2-2; D is possibly TRBD1 (6 bases). The V gene's germline CDR1 is SGHTA and CDR2 FQGNSA. V dropped 5 bases and J dropped 4 bases, with 14 bases sitting between them. The CDR3 is 15 residues long. As DNA, the CDR3 is TGTGCCAGCAGCGTCACCTTCAGGGGCACCGGGGAGCTGTTTTTT. It specifies CASSVTFRGTGELFF.

This CDR3 reads CASSTGGGRVYGYTF. As DNA, the CDR3 is TGCGCCAGCAGCACCGGGGGAGGGCGCGTCTATGGCTACACCTTC. The rearrangement joins TRBV5-1 to TRBJ1-2; a weak D match, TRBD1 (5 bases). CDR1 is SGHRS, CDR2 YFSETQ, per germline. The length of the CDR3 is 15 residues. Deletions cut 4 bases from V and 4 bases from J, with 17 bases between.

The chain uses TRBV19 and TRBJ2-1, with 11 positions matching TRBD2. Germline-derived CDR1 and CDR2 are LNHDA and SQIVND (reference sequence). The CDR3 length is 15 residues. V shed 5 bases and J 4 bases; nucleotides not matched to a gene: 4. The DNA for the CDR3 is TGTGCCAGTAGTGTAGGGACTAGCGGTTACAATGAGCAGTTCTTC. It is translated as CASSVGTSGYNEQFF. Full variable domain (missing parts from reference TRBV19 and TRBJ2-1): DGGITQSPKYLFRKEGQNVTLSCEQNLNHDAMYWYRQDPGQGLRLIYYSQIVNDFQKGDIAEGYSVSREKKESFPLTVTSAQKNPTAFYLCASSVGTSGYNEQFFGPGTRLTVL.

This sequence joins TRBV2 and TRBJ1-3; a possible D gene is TRBD1 (6 bases). Germline V gene lookup returns CDR1 SNHLY and CDR2 FYNNEI. The V and J ends lost 8 bases and 4 bases respectively, with 24 bases between them. The CDR3 loop spans 17 amino acids. The CDR3 nucleotides read TGTGCCAGCCGACCGACCGGGGGGGGCGTGAAAGGAAACACCATATATTTT. Translation gives CASRPTGGGVKGNTIYF.

The V call is TRBV13, the J call TRBJ2-1, with 7 bases lining up with TRBD1. Losses at the gene ends were 5 bases for V and 3 bases for J; bases not matched to a gene: 7. Germline assignment: CDR1 PRHDT and CDR2 FYEKMQ (reference sequence). The length of the CDR3 is 15 residues. CDR3 loop: CASSLQGSYYNEQFF. In DNA, the CDR3 is TGTGCCAGCAGCCTACAGGGGTCGTACTACAATGAGCAGTTCTTC. Filled out from reference TRBV13 and TRBJ2-1, the complete variable domain reads AAGVIQSPRHLIKEKRETATLKCYPIPRHDTVYWYQQGPGQDPQFLISFYEKMQSDKGSIPDRFSAQQFSDYHSELNMSSLELGDSALYFCASSLQGSYYNEQFFGPGTRLTVL.

V is TRBV6-5 and J is TRBJ1-5; possible D gene TRBD1, 5 bases. Per germline, CDR1 MNHEY and CDR2 SVGAGI. V shed 7 bases and J shed 5 bases, with 12 bases lying between them. The CDR3 is made up of 13 amino acids. CDR3 DNA: TGTGCCAGCAAACCAGGGCCTTATCAGCCCCAGCATTTT. Encoded protein: CASKPGPYQPQHF.

Only a few counts were recorded for this clone. The chain links TRBV10-1 to TRBJ1-1; possible D gene TRBD1, 5 bases. CDR1 and CDR2 from the germline V gene are WNHNN and SYGVQD (reference sequence). This CDR3 has 14 residues. The V end lost 6 bases, the J end lost 4 bases, and 15 bases lay between the germline ends. The CDR3 coding sequence is TGCGCCAGCAGCCCTCAGGGCTGGGGCACTGAAGCTTTCTTT. Amino acid sequence: CASSPQGWGTEAFF.

The genes are TRBV5-1 and TRBJ2-2; TRBD1 matches 10 bases. CDR1 is SGHRS and CDR2 is YFSETQ in the germline V gene. CDR3 length: 14 residues. The V segment lost 7 bases and the J segment 4 bases; nucleotides outside the gene matches: 4. CDR3 DNA: TGCGCCAGCTCAAGGGACAGGGGCACCGGGGAGCTGTTTTTT. Its protein product is CASSRDRGTGELFF.

CDR3 region: CASSRRYGDRGQGDQETQYF. The CDR3 DNA reads TGTGCCAGCAGCAGGCGCTATGGGGACAGGGGGCAGGGGGACCAAGAGACCCAGTACTTC. This chain links TRBV7-3 with TRBJ2-5; 12 nucleotides agree with TRBD1. The CDR3 spans 20 residues. V lost 5 bases to trimming and J lost 0 bases; unmatched junction nucleotides: 16. The germline CDR1 and CDR2 sequences are SGHTA and FQGTGA.

In this sample, this clone turned up many times. The chain joins TRBV7-9 to TRBJ1-5; TRBD1 matches at 8 bases. This CDR3 is built from 14 residues. V gave up 5 bases and J gave up 5 bases; unmatched junction bases: 5. CDR1 is SEHNR, CDR2 FQNEAQ, per germline (reference sequence). CDR3 nucleotide sequence: TGTGCCAGCAGCCCAACGACAGGGGATCAGCCCCAGCATTTT. Its protein is CASSPTTGDQPQHF. The variable domain in full, completed from reference TRBV7-9 and TRBJ1-5, reads DTGVSQNPRHKITKRGQNVTFRCDPISEHNRLYWYRQTLGQGPEFLTYFQNEAQLEKSRLLSDRFSAERPKGSFSTLEIQRTEQGDSAMYLCASSPTTGDQPQHFGDGTRLSIL.

The chain carries TRBV14 and TRBJ1-2; D perhaps matches TRBD1 (5 bases). Germline V gene data show CDR1 as SGHDN and CDR2 as FVKESK. Deletions cut 8 bases from V and 5 bases from J, with 12 bases between. The CDR3 covers 12 residues. The DNA for the CDR3 is TGTGCCAGCCGTAGCGGGGGTTATGGCTACACCTTC. Protein sequence: CASRSGGYGYTF.

The chain carries TRBV5-5 and TRBJ2-7; 8 nucleotides match TRBD1. Looked up from germline, CDR1 is SGHKS and CDR2 is YYEKEE (reference sequence). After removal of 3 bases from V and 11 bases from J, the junction contained 4 bases not matched to a gene. CDR3 size: 11 residues. The CDR3 coding sequence is TGTGCCAGCAGCTGGACGGACAGGGAGTACGTC. Its translation: CASSWTDREYV.

This clone was detected a few times. DNA of the CDR3: TGCGCCAGCAGCTTGGGGACAGGGGCCATTTACACTGAAGCTTTCTTT. Translating gives CASSLGTGAIYTEAFF. V is TRBV5-1 and J is TRBJ1-1, with 9 positions matching TRBD1. The CDR3 covers 16 residues. The junction had 6 bases not matched to a gene; V was cut back by 0 bases and J by 3 bases. Germline lookup yields CDR1 SGHRS and CDR2 YFSETQ.

The sample holds one count of this clone. This chain uses TRBV27 with TRBJ1-1, with D tentatively TRBD1 (6 bases). V was cut by 5 bases and J by 3 bases, with 13 bases left in between. Germline CDR1 reads MNHEY; CDR2 reads SMNVEV (reference sequence). The CDR3 is 14 amino acids. The CDR3 bases are TGTGCCAGCAGTCTACAGGGAGGGTACACTGAAGCTTTCTTT. Protein: CASSLQGGYTEAFF.

This chain joins TRBV7-2 and TRBJ1-1; 7 positions match TRBD1. CDR3 size: 13 residues. Germline-derived CDR1 and CDR2 are SGHTA and FQGNSA. J was trimmed by 10 bases and V by 5 bases; bases with no gene match: 10. The CDR3 DNA is TGTGCCAGCAGCCCCCGACAGGGTGGGGGAGCTTTCTTT. Residues: CASSPRQGGGAFF.

This clone has more than one count but fewer than ten. The V and J genes are TRBV19 and TRBJ2-5, with D perhaps TRBD1 (6 bases). Trimming cost V 7 bases and J 2 bases, with 17 bases left between them. The CDR3 runs to 15 residues. Germline V gene data show CDR1 as LNHDA and CDR2 as SQIVND (reference sequence). This chain's CDR3 is CASKVSSRGQETQYF. DNA for the CDR3: TGTGCCAGTAAGGTCTCGAGCAGGGGACAAGAGACCCAGTACTTC.

This rearrangement joins TRBV19 to TRBJ1-2; D is unclear. The germline CDR1 and CDR2 sequences are LNHDA and SQIVND (reference sequence). CDR3 size: 11 residues. V was shortened by 3 bases and J by 10 bases, with 9 bases between the two germline ends. The CDR3 region is CASSIGTAYTF. CDR3 nucleotide sequence: TGTGCCAGTAGTATCGGTACAGCCTACACCTTC. The full variable domain, with the rest looked up from reference TRBV19 and TRBJ1-2, is DGGITQSPKYLFRKEGQNVTLSCEQNLNHDAMYWYRQDPGQGLRLIYYSQIVNDFQKGDIAEGYSVSREKKESFPLTVTSAQKNPTAFYLCASSIGTAYTFGSGTRLTVV.